This T cell receptor (beta chain) was recovered during a study of cytomegalovirus exposure and HLA in healthy donors. The CDR3 is made up of 15 amino acids. CDR1 SGHNT and CDR2 YENEEA come from the germline V gene. V trimming: 5 bases; J trimming: 3 bases; junction bases outside the gene matches: 10. PCR primers comprised 60 Vbeta and 13 Jbeta primers. Profiling relied on immunoSEQ multiplex PCR, and the TCRdb table lists in-frame clones only, not all of them. The profile shows about 140,000 clones, around 80% of them singletons. Sequenced material: PBMCs. This TCR was sampled from a woman aged 50 to 65 in good health and CMV-seropositive. The genes are TRBV11-3 and TRBJ2-7; 7 bases map to TRBD2. Written as DNA, the CDR3 is TGTGCCAGCAGCCTCAACAGCGGGGAGGGCTACGAGCAGTACTTC. Amino acids: CASSLNSGEGYEQYF.